The entry that follows covers one T cell receptor beta chain sequence. The antigen is unknown. An end of the junction does not agree with germline; a read error may underlie this. This entry is derived from a study of tumor-infiltrating lymphocytes in primary liver carcinoma. In the study overall: Subjects consisted of male and female patients aged 30 to 69 years. Broader study findings: The 250 largest clones made up significantly more of tumor than blood repertoires (p = 0.039). Tumor-adjacent and tumor-blood pairs overlapped less than tumor region pairs did.

CDR1 and CDR2 (germline): SGHAT, FQNNGV. The CDR3 extends over 14 amino acids. Production of TCR beta cDNA used 500 ng total RNA together with a constant-region primer. ARM-PCR was slightly modified, and three nested multiplex PCR rounds with it gave rise to the TCR beta libraries. Two initial PCR rounds of around 9 cycles each paired TRBV1-TRBV30 forward primers with a C-beta reverse primer. Using its own MiXCR run on the multiplex PCR reads, TCRdb lists one record per CDR3 protein. Of approximately 110,000 distinct CDR3 sequences in the sample, roughly three fifths were seen once. Co-extracting RNA and DNA was done with about 20-34 mg of unsorted bulk tissue as input. Tumor regions sampled: superior, inferior, left, right poles, and centre.

The sequencing input was liver tumor tissue from sampling region 1. As for subset: tumor region T1, superior pole. The receptor comes from a woman aged 55-69 years with primary liver carcinoma and hepatitis B virus infection. This chain connects TRBV11-2 to TRBJ2-3; no firm D call. CDR3 nucleotide sequence: TGTGGCAGCAACTTAGAACCAAGTGCAGATACGCAGTATTTT. Amino acid sequence: CGSNLEPSADTQYF.